The present T cell receptor (beta chain) was sequenced within a study of naive and memory T cell subsets. General study findings and limits: Activation and differentiation may alter RNA-based TCR counts. Possibly reflecting memory cells re-expressing CD45RA, a few larger clonotypes occurred in naive repertoires, especially CD8.

This clonotype was recorded many times. Its antigen remains unknown. Both TRBC1 and TRBC2 were covered by a beta constant-region primer of two equimolar oligonucleotides. Ligated cDNA was amplified by four rounds of PCR with nested alpha and beta constant-region primers and SP2. In TCRdb, the UMI-ligation and nested PCR reads were re-called with MiXCR into one record per CDR3 protein. The table shows roughly 83,000 distinct CDR3 sequences, with about 11% occurring only once. CDR3 length: 16 amino acids. Germline V gene data show CDR1 as SGHAT and CDR2 as FQNNGV. Trimming took 7 bases from V and 1 from J, leaving 19 bases between them.

The clonotype was recovered from a human donor in good health. The V and J genes are TRBV11-2 and TRBJ2-5; D perhaps matches TRBD2 (5 bases). The sample comprised naive CD4+ T cells from blood. The CDR3 DNA reads as TGTGCCAGCACCATACTCCGGGGAACCCGCCAAGAGACCCAGTACTTC. Its translation: CASTILRGTRQETQYF.